Below, 20 T cell receptor beta chains from the same sample are listed, as sequenced in a study of tumor-infiltrating lymphocytes in primary liver carcinoma. The study co-extracted DNA and RNA from around 20-30 mg of unsorted bulk tissue. Constant-region priming of roughly 0.45 ug total RNA yielded TCR beta cDNA. Three nested multiplex PCR rounds, a slightly modified ARM-PCR method, built the TCR beta libraries. Use of TRBV1-TRBV30 forward primers with a C-beta reverse primer characterized the first two PCR rounds, which lasted roughly 9 cycles each. From the multiplex PCR reads, TCRdb called clonotypes with MiXCR, one entry per CDR3 protein. The table records about 30,000 distinct CDR3 sequences, less than 75% of them present only once. The sequencing sample was made of liver tumor tissue from sampling region 3. Subset indicated: tumor region T3, left-lateral pole. Every receptor here comes from a woman aged 30 to 39 with primary liver carcinoma and hepatitis B virus infection.

Comment on this clonotype: This CDR3 is missing its conserved last phenylalanine or tryptophan, likely due to a read error. It is unclear where the CDR3 begins or ends on the DNA, so no DNA is shown, and the CDR3 is as TCRdb lists it. The genes are TRBV20-1 and TRBJ2-1; the tabulated D call, TRBD2, remains unverified against the DNA. The CDR3 is made up of 17 amino acids, end residues included. The germline gives CDR1 DFQATT, CDR2 SNEGSKA (reference sequence). The CDR3 sequence is CSARDSRGTGGSYEQFC.

Regarding this clonotype: At one end, the junction sequence differs from germline, possibly due to a read error. The chain couples TRBV4-3 to TRBJ2-1; 9 bases line up with TRBD2. The germline gives CDR1 LGHNA, CDR2 YSLEER. The CDR3 is 16 residues long. The CDR3: CPSSQNVAGARNVQFF. CDR3 nucleotide sequence: TGCCCCAGCAGCCAAAACGTAGCGGGAGCCAGAAATGTGCAGTTCTTC.

About this clonotype: The conserved closing phenylalanine or tryptophan is absent in this CDR3, likely reflecting a read error. The chain combines TRBV7-8 with TRBJ1-1; D ambiguous. This CDR3 region has 14 residues. CDR1 and CDR2 from the germline V gene are SGHVS and FQNEAQ. The V end lost 7 bases, the J end lost 4 bases, and 16 bases lay between the germline ends. Written as DNA, the CDR3 is TGTGCCAGCACCCCGGGAACCGCGATCACTGAAGCTTTCTAT. Encoded protein: CASTPGTAITEAFY.

The CDR3 protein is CSAREMGRDNEQFF. The DNA for the CDR3 is TGCAGTGCTAGAGAAATGGGTAGAGACAATGAGCAGTTCTTC. V gene TRBV20-1 combines with J gene TRBJ2-1; D is unclear. CDR1 is DFQATT, CDR2 SNEGSKA, per germline (reference sequence). V gave up 0 bases and J gave up 5 bases, with 11 bases separating them. This CDR3 is 14 amino acids long.

A remark on this clonotype: Relative to the germline gene, one junction end is altered; a read error may explain this. The chain joins TRBV11-2 to TRBJ1-1, with D possibly being TRBD1 (5 bases). Per germline, CDR1 SGHAT and CDR2 FQNNGV. The CDR3 sequence is 14 residues long. This CDR3 is CTSSLGLGATRAFF. In DNA, the CDR3 is TGTACCAGCAGCTTAGGACTCGGGGCCACTAGAGCTTTCTTT.

In this sample, this clonotype turned up once. One end of the junction fails to match germline, which may point to a read error. The chain combines TRBV11-1 with TRBJ2-5; TRBD1 might be the D (5 bases). The CDR3 is 13 amino acids. CDR1 and CDR2 from the germline V gene are SGHAT and FQDESV (reference sequence). CDR3 bases: TGCGCCAGCAGCTTCAGGGATTTGGAGACCCAGTACTTC. As protein: CASSFRDLETQYF.

In regard to this clonotype: One end of the junction does not line up with germline, which may come from a read error. This chain links TRBV30 with TRBJ1-2; D is perhaps TRBD1 (6 bases). From germline, CDR1 is GTSNPN and CDR2 SVGIG (reference sequence). The CDR3 contains 16 residues. The chain's CDR3 is CAWSVSQGVCIYGYAF. CDR3 DNA: TGTGCCTGGAGTGTTTCACAGGGAGTCTGCATCTATGGCTACGCCTTC.

There are many counts of this clonotype. The chain joins TRBV11-2 to TRBJ2-1, with TRBD2 matching 15 bases. The CDR3 totals 17 residues. Germline V gene sequence: CDR1 SGHAT, CDR2 FQNNGV. The trim removed 5 bases at V and 1 base at J, leaving 3 bases unmatched. CDR3: CASSDGTSGRSYNEQFF. The CDR3 coding sequence is TGTGCCAGCAGCGACGGGACTAGCGGGAGGTCCTACAATGAGCAGTTCTTC.

This clonotype showed up just once. The CDR3 carries no conserved terminal phenylalanine or tryptophan, so it likely arises from a read error. This rearrangement joins TRBV6-5 to TRBJ2-1; TRBD1 might be the D (6 bases). Germline V gene data show CDR1 as MNHEY and CDR2 as SVGAGI. V was shortened by 7 bases and J by 4 bases, with 14 bases between the two germline ends. The CDR3 is 14 residues long. CDR3 sequence (DNA): TGTGCCAGCAATCCGGGACAAGGGTACAATGAGCAGTTCTCC. Translating gives CASNPGQGYNEQFS.

This clonotype was recorded many times. The chain combines TRBV30 with TRBJ2-2; D is possibly TRBD2 (5 bases). Germline V gene sequence: CDR1 GTSNPN, CDR2 SVGIG (reference sequence). V lost 0 bases to trimming and J lost 6 bases, with 11 bases between them. The CDR3 runs to 14 residues. The CDR3 loop reads CAWSVGLTSGELFF. The CDR3 DNA reads TGTGCCTGGAGTGTAGGACTCACCTCCGGGGAGCTGTTTTTT.

Comment on this clonotype: This is likely a read error, given that the CDR3 carries no conserved phenylalanine or tryptophan at its end. V is TRBV11-2 and J is TRBJ1-2, with 7 bases identical to TRBD1. Germline V lookup: CDR1 SGHAT, CDR2 FQNNGV. V dropped 10 bases and J dropped 8; count of bases not matched to a gene: 13. This CDR3 region has 13 residues. The CDR3 reads CANTQGGGGGYTI. In DNA, the CDR3 is TGTGCCAACACCCAGGGGGGGGGTGGAGGCTACACCATC.

In regard to this clonotype: Compared with germline, one end of the junction differs, possibly owing to a read error. V usage is TRBV11-2 and J usage is TRBJ2-1, with 13 positions matching TRBD2. Per the germline V gene, CDR1 is SGHAT and CDR2 is FQNNGV. The CDR3 consists of 16 residues. CDR3 protein: CASRVTSGRAGNGQFF. In DNA, the CDR3 is TGTGCAAGCAGGGTTACTAGCGGGAGGGCCGGCAATGGGCAATTCTTC.

About this clonotype itself: This may be a read error: a much more frequent sequence differs by one nucleotide. The chain carries TRBV7-8 and TRBJ2-7; weak D call: TRBD2 (6 bases). The germline CDR1 and CDR2 sequences are SGHVS and FQNEAQ. This CDR3 spans 15 amino acids. This CDR3 is CARSLGGGIGLEQYF. CDR3 sequence (DNA): TGTGCCAGGAGCTTAGGTGGCGGGATAGGGCTCGAGCAGTACTTC.

To note about this clonotype: A much larger clone differs by one base, so this may be a read error. The CDR3 here is CASSRVAGSAGELFF. DNA for the CDR3: TGCGCCAGCAGCCGAGTAGCGGGGTCGGCCGGGGAGCTGTTTTTT. V and J are TRBV4-1 and TRBJ2-2, with TRBD2 identical over 8 bases. V was clipped by 4 bases and J by 6 bases; unmatched bases: 7. The germline V gene has CDR1 MGHRA and CDR2 YSYEKL. There are 15 residues in the CDR3.

The gene calls are TRBV15 and TRBJ2-7; D is possibly TRBD2 (7 bases). CDR1 is LNHNV, CDR2 YYDKDF, per germline (reference sequence). This CDR3 is built from 12 residues. Trimming removed 9 bases at V and 6 bases at J, with 15 bases between. The CDR3 DNA reads as TGTGCCACTCAGACGCGGGGGCGCGAGCAGTACTTC. Amino acids: CATQTRGREQYF.

About this clonotype: The final CDR3 position lacks the conserved phenylalanine or tryptophan, pointing to a likely read error. The genes are TRBV7-9 and TRBJ2-7; D remains ambiguous. Germline V CDR1 and CDR2: SEHNR, FQNEAQ (reference sequence). This CDR3 has 11 amino acids. CDR3 amino acids: CASNLSYEQYL. CDR3 nucleotide sequence: TGTGCCAGCAACTTATCCTACGAGCAGTACTTA.

This clonotype was seen more than once but under ten times. Here the CDR3 reads CSGDPSTDTQYF. As DNA, the CDR3 is TGCAGCGGCGACCCTAGCACAGATACGCAGTATTTT. The V gene is TRBV29-1, the J gene TRBJ2-3, with no clear D. The V gene's germline CDR1 is SQVTM and CDR2 ANQGSEA. This CDR3 region has 12 residues. V lost 7 bases, J lost 0 bases, and 8 bases lay in between.

This clonotype was counted at least ten times. The chain recombines TRBV29-1 with TRBJ1-2, with 8 bases identical to TRBD1. The trim removed 5 bases at V and 2 bases at J, leaving 19 bases unmatched. This CDR3 has 18 amino acids. Germline CDR1 and CDR2: SQVTM and ANQGSEA. The CDR3 loop is CSVSSPRDRGGGNYGYTF. As DNA, the CDR3 is TGCAGCGTTTCCTCCCCCCGTGACAGGGGAGGGGGGAACTATGGCTACACCTTC. Complete variable domain (other parts from reference TRBV29-1 and TRBJ1-2): SAVISQKPSRDICQRGTSLTIQCQVDSQVTMMFWYRQQPGQSLTLIATANQGSEATYESGFVIDKFPISRPNLTFSTLTVSNMSPEDSSIYLCSVSSPRDRGGGNYGYTFGSGTRLTVV.

The gene calls are TRBV11-2 and TRBJ2-7; 7 bases line up with TRBD2. Germline-derived CDR1 and CDR2 are SGHAT and FQNNGV. After removal of 2 bases from V and 6 bases from J, the junction contained 4 bases not matched to a gene. This CDR3 has 13 amino acids. In DNA form, the CDR3 reads TGTGCCAGCAGCTTAACTAGCGAGGGCGAGCAGTACTTC. Its translation is CASSLTSEGEQYF.

V usage is TRBV11-3 and J usage is TRBJ2-1; D remains ambiguous. This CDR3 has 12 amino acids. The germline V gene encodes CDR1 SGHNT and CDR2 YENEEA. As DNA, the CDR3 is TGTGCATACGGCAGAACAACCTTTAGGCAGTTCTTC. The encoded protein is CAYGRTTFRQFF.